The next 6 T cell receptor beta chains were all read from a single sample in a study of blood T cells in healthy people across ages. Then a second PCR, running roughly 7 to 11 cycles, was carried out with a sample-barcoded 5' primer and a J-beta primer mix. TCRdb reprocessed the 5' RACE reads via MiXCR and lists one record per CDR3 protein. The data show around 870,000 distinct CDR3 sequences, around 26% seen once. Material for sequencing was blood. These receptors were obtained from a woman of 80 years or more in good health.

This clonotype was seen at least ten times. CDR3 in amino acids: CASSVGPHSRRGETQYF. In DNA form, the CDR3 reads TGTGCCAGCAGCGTAGGTCCACATTCCCGAAGGGGCGAGACCCAGTACTTC. The V gene is TRBV9, the J gene TRBJ2-5, with D possibly being TRBD1 (5 bases). CDR1 is SGDLS, CDR2 YYNGEE, per germline. Trimming took 0 bases from V and 5 from J, leaving 20 bases between them. The CDR3 contains 17 residues.

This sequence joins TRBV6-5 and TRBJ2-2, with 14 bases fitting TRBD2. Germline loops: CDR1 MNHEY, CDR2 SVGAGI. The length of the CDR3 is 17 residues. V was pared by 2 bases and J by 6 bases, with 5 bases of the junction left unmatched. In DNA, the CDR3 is TGTGCCAGCAGTTACGGGACTAGCGGGGGAATGGCCGGGGAGCTGTTTTTT. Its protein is CASSYGTSGGMAGELFF.

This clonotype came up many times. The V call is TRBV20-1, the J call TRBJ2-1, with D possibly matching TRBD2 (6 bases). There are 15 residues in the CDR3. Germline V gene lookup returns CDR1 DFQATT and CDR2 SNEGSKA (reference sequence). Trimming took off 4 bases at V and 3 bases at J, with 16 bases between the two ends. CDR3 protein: CSATSLGGIYNEQFF. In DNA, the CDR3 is TGCAGTGCTACCTCCCTCGGGGGAATCTACAATGAGCAGTTCTTC.

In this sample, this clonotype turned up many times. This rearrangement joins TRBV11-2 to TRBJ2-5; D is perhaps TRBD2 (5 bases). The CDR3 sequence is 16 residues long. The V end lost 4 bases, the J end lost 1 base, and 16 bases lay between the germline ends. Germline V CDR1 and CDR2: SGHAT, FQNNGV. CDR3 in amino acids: CASSSAGVQRQETQYF. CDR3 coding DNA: TGTGCCAGCAGCTCGGCCGGGGTCCAACGCCAAGAGACCCAGTACTTC.

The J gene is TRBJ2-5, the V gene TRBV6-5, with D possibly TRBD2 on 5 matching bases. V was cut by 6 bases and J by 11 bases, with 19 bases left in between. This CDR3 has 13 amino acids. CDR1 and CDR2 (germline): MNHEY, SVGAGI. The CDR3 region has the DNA TGTGCCAGCAGCTCCCCCGGGGTTAATGAGCAGTACTTC. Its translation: CASSSPGVNEQYF.

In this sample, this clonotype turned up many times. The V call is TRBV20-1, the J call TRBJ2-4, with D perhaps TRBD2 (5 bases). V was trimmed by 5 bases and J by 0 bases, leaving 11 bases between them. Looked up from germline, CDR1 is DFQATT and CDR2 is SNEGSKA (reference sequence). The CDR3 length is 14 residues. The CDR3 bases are TGCAGTGCTTTGGCTAGCCTAGCCAAAAACATTCAGTACTTC. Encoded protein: CSALASLAKNIQYF.